This T cell receptor beta chain was identified during a study of beta chain features in type 1 diabetes. As every portion of the isolated RNA was reverse transcribed, the sequencing read expressed TCRB transcripts. TCRdb's copy holds only in-frame clones and misses some; the assay was immunoSEQ multiplex PCR. The sample includes around 250,000 clones, 55% to 70% seen only once; the top ten take 0.053%. With regard to this clone: No antigen is known for it.

Study-wide points: In all four CD4+ subsets, TCRB CDR3 length was significantly, moderately reduced in type 1 diabetes.

Trimming removed 5 bases at V and 0 bases at J, with 14 bases between. Germline CDR1 SEHNR, CDR2 FQNEAQ (reference sequence). This CDR3 contains 16 residues. This chain connects TRBV7-9 to TRBJ1-3; D may be TRBD1 (5 bases). The TCR comes from a man aged 25 to 40 in good health. The sample consisted of naive CD4+ T cells from blood. Here the CDR3 reads CASSPYQGASGNTIYF. The CDR3 bases are TGTGCCAGCAGCCCCTACCAGGGAGCCTCTGGAAACACCATATATTTT.